The 22 T cell receptor beta chains below all came from one sample that was sequenced in a study of Tregs in tolerant kidney transplant recipients. Assay: immunoSEQ multiplex PCR; the TCRdb copy retains only in-frame clones and omits some. The sample holds tens of thousands of clones, less than 90% seen once. The sequencing here drew on CD4+ T cells from blood, taken before the transplant. The receptors stem from a human donor who received a combined kidney and bone marrow transplant.

V usage is TRBV28 and J usage is TRBJ2-3; 16 bases align to TRBD2. The germline CDR1 and CDR2 sequences are MDHEN and SYDVKM. There are 18 residues in the CDR3. V was pared by 6 bases and J by 5 bases, with 11 bases of the junction left unmatched. This CDR3 is CASSPPPGLAGGGDTQYF. As DNA, the CDR3 is TGTGCCAGCAGCCCTCCCCCGGGACTAGCGGGAGGGGGAGATACGCAGTATTTT. The full variable domain, with the rest looked up from reference TRBV28 and TRBJ2-3, is DVKVTQSSRYLVKRTGEKVFLECVQDMDHENMFWYRQDPGLGLRLIYFSYDVKMKEKGDIPEGYSVSREKKERFSLILESASTNQTSMYLCASSPPPGLAGGGDTQYFGPGTRLTVL.

This sequence joins TRBV25-1 and TRBJ2-3; D is undetermined. Trimming shortened V by 1 base and J by 4 bases, and 9 bases separated the two germline ends. Germline V CDR1 and CDR2: MGHDK, SYGVNS. CDR3 length: 14 amino acids. In DNA, the CDR3 is TGTGCCAGCAGTGAATCATCTGGGCCAGATACGCAGTATTTT. This sequence encodes CASSESSGPDTQYF. Full variable domain (outside the CDR3, taken from reference TRBV25-1 and TRBJ2-3): EADIYQTPRYLVIGTGKKITLECSQTMGHDKMYWYQQDPGMELHLIHYSYGVNSTEKGDLSSESTVSRIRTEHFPLTLESARPSHTSQYLCASSESSGPDTQYFGPGTRLTVL.

In this sample, this clone turned up once. The chain recombines TRBV7-3 with TRBJ2-1; TRBD2 agrees at 9 bases. The trim removed 2 bases at V and 6 bases at J, leaving 5 bases unmatched. The CDR3 spans 15 residues. Germline V gene data show CDR1 as SGHTA and CDR2 as FQGTGA. The CDR3 loop reads CASSLLAGVGNEQFF. The CDR3 bases are TGTGCCAGCAGCTTATTAGCGGGAGTAGGCAATGAGCAGTTCTTC.

The chain has TRBV30 and TRBJ2-6; 10 nucleotides match TRBD2. The CDR3 is 16 residues long. Germline trimming cut 8 bases from V and 0 bases from J; bases unmatched to any gene: 7. From germline, CDR1 is GTSNPN and CDR2 SVGIG (reference sequence). The CDR3 nucleotides are TGTGCCGGCACTAGCGGGGCGAGCTCTGGGGCCAACGTCCTGACTTTC. Its protein is CAGTSGASSGANVLTF.

The chain links TRBV9 to TRBJ2-7, with 9 nucleotides matching TRBD2. Germline-derived CDR1 and CDR2 are SGDLS and YYNGEE. This CDR3 is 15 amino acids long. J was trimmed by 4 bases and V by 0 bases; bases with no gene match: 5. The CDR3 loop is CASSVGSSGAYEQYF. The CDR3 bases are TGTGCCAGCAGCGTAGGGTCTAGCGGGGCTTACGAGCAGTACTTC.

This clone has just one count. This chain links TRBV4-1 with TRBJ2-4, with 11 bases fitting TRBD2. Germline assignment: CDR1 MGHRA and CDR2 YSYEKL. The trim removed 0 bases at V and 5 bases at J, leaving 6 bases unmatched. The CDR3 has 17 residues. This CDR3 is CASSQDWLAGGQNIQYF. The CDR3 DNA reads as TGCGCCAGCAGCCAAGATTGGCTAGCGGGAGGACAAAACATTCAGTACTTC.

The rearrangement uses TRBV9 and TRBJ2-7; D unresolved. The germline V gene has CDR1 SGDLS and CDR2 YYNGEE. This CDR3 region has 14 residues. Trimming removed 0 bases at V and 1 base at J, with 8 bases between. CDR3 in amino acids: CASSVDGRSYEQYF. DNA for the CDR3: TGTGCCAGCAGCGTAGATGGCCGATCCTACGAGCAGTACTTC. The full variable domain, its missing parts supplied by reference TRBV9 and TRBJ2-7, is DSGVTQTPKHLITATGQRVTLRCSPRSGDLSVYWYQQSLDQGLQFLIQYYNGEERAKGNILERFSAQQFPDLHSELNLSSLELGDSALYFCASSVDGRSYEQYFGPGTRLTVT.

The chain carries TRBV5-1 and TRBJ2-2, with 12 bases identical to TRBD2. The junction had 4 bases not matched to a gene; V was cut back by 4 bases and J by 3 bases. This CDR3 has 16 residues. Germline V lookup: CDR1 SGHRS, CDR2 YFSETQ. The CDR3 protein is CASSTGTSGHTGELFF. CDR3 in DNA: TGCGCCAGCAGCACCGGGACTAGCGGGCACACCGGGGAGCTGTTTTTT. Using reference TRBV5-1 and TRBJ2-2 for the parts outside the CDR3, the full variable domain is KAGVTQTPRYLIKTRGQQVTLSCSPISGHRSVSWYQQTPGQGLQFLFEYFSETQRNKGNFPGRFSGRQFSNSRSEMNVSTLELGDSALYLCASSTGTSGHTGELFFGEGSRLTVL.

V is TRBV6-1 and J is TRBJ1-4; 9 positions match TRBD1. The V segment lost 3 bases and the J segment 7 bases; nucleotides outside the gene matches: 12. CDR3 length: 17 residues. Per germline, CDR1 MNHNS and CDR2 SASEGT. CDR3 DNA sequence: TGTGCCAGCAGTGAGTTCTCTCCGGGACAGGGTCGTGAAAAACTGTTTTTT. It yields the protein CASSEFSPGQGREKLFF.

This clone was seen only once. This chain connects TRBV5-1 to TRBJ2-5; a weak D match, TRBD2 (6 bases). The CDR3 runs 15 residues. Germline values: CDR1 SGHRS, CDR2 YFSETQ. The V end lost 4 bases, the J end lost 5 bases, and 18 bases lay between the germline ends. CDR3 nucleotide sequence: TGCGCCAGCAGCGGGGGACGGAGGGACGGTGAGACCCAGTACTTC. Residues: CASSGGRRDGETQYF.

This clone was detected once. V and J are TRBV14 and TRBJ2-7, with 8 positions matching TRBD2. The CDR3 is 15 residues long. The V and J ends lost 2 bases and 6 bases, in that order; junction bases with no gene match: 9. Germline assignment: CDR1 SGHDN and CDR2 FVKESK. The DNA for the CDR3 is TGTGCCAGCAGCCAACTACTAGCGGCTGCTAGCGAGCAGTACTTC. Translation gives CASSQLLAAASEQYF.

V usage is TRBV6-6 and J usage is TRBJ1-2, with D possibly matching TRBD1 (6 bases). The V and J ends lost 2 bases and 3 bases respectively, with 13 bases between them. CDR1 and CDR2 (germline): MNHNY, SVGAGI (reference sequence). The CDR3 spans 15 residues. The CDR3 DNA is TGTGCCAGCAGTTACGCTACAGGGTTGTACTATGGCTACACCTTC. It specifies CASSYATGLYYGYTF.

This sequence joins TRBV7-9 and TRBJ2-2; the D is unclear. Germline assignment: CDR1 SEHNR and CDR2 FQNEAQ (reference sequence). CDR3 size: 14 residues. Trimming removed 4 bases from V and 2 bases from J, with 8 bases in between. DNA of the CDR3: TGTGCCAGCAGCTCCGACATCAACACCGGGGAGCTGTTTTTT. This encodes CASSSDINTGELFF.

The chain employs TRBV30 and TRBJ1-5; tentatively, D is TRBD1 (5 bases). The V gene's germline CDR1 is GTSNPN and CDR2 SVGIG (reference sequence). The CDR3 contains 14 residues. V lost 3 bases, J lost 9 bases, and 18 bases lay in between. CDR3 sequence reads: CAWSQGAHHSPQHF. The CDR3 bases are TGTGCCTGGAGCCAAGGGGCCCATCATTCGCCCCAGCATTTT.

This clone was seen only a few times. The rearrangement uses TRBV28 and TRBJ2-1; 8 nucleotides line up with TRBD2. CDR1 is MDHEN and CDR2 is SYDVKM in the germline V gene. The CDR3 is 16 residues long. J gave up 12 bases and V 4 bases, and 17 bases lay outside the gene matches. The CDR3 DNA reads TGTGCCAGCAGTTCCCCATCTAGCGGGCACAACCGGGGGCAGTTCTTC. Translation: CASSSPSSGHNRGQFF.

In DNA form, the CDR3 reads TGCAGCGTTGAAGGTGGGGCGGATGAAAAACTGTTTTTT. Translation gives CSVEGGADEKLFF. The chain is built from TRBV29-1 and TRBJ1-4; a weak D match, TRBD1 (5 bases). Germline CDR1 reads SQVTM; CDR2 reads ANQGSEA. The CDR3 loop spans 13 amino acids. V was shortened by 1 base and J by 6 bases, with 9 bases between the two germline ends.

CDR3 region: CASSLRGTADTQYF. The DNA of the CDR3 is TGTGCCAGCAGTTTACGGGGGACGGCAGATACGCAGTATTTT. The rearrangement joins TRBV27 to TRBJ2-3; a weak D match, TRBD2 (6 bases). Germline lookup yields CDR1 MNHEY and CDR2 SMNVEV (reference sequence). Trimming left V 2 bases short and J 4 bases short, with 10 bases between. The CDR3 has 14 residues.

In DNA form, the CDR3 reads TGCGCCACGAATCCGGGAACCGAGACAGATACGCAGTATTTT. It yields the protein CATNPGTETDTQYF. The chain uses TRBV10-1 and TRBJ2-3; a weak D match, TRBD2 (5 bases). The germline V gene encodes CDR1 WNHNN and CDR2 SYGVQD (reference sequence). This CDR3 has 14 amino acids. V gave up 10 bases and J gave up 3 bases, with 17 bases separating them.

The J gene is TRBJ2-5, the V gene TRBV28; TRBD1 matches 8 bases. Per germline, CDR1 MDHEN and CDR2 SYDVKM. V trimming: 7 bases; J trimming: 5 bases; junction bases outside the gene matches: 6. The CDR3 totals 13 residues. CDR3 amino acids: CASNPGGAETQYF. As DNA, the CDR3 is TGTGCCAGCAACCCAGGGGGCGCGGAGACCCAGTACTTC.

The chain recombines TRBV11-2 with TRBJ2-7; possibly TRBD1 for D (5 bases). The CDR3 has 14 residues. Trimming took off 4 bases at V and 0 bases at J, with 10 bases between the two ends. The germline V gene has CDR1 SGHAT and CDR2 FQNNGV. CDR3 sequence: CASSSLGVSYEQYF. The DNA of the CDR3 is TGTGCCAGCAGCTCGTTAGGGGTCTCCTACGAGCAGTACTTC.

The rearrangement links TRBV19 to TRBJ1-4; D remains unclear. This CDR3 comprises 14 residues. Germline V gene data show CDR1 as LNHDA and CDR2 as SQIVND (reference sequence). V lost 6 bases, J lost 8 bases, and 16 bases lay in between. The CDR3 DNA reads as TGTGCCAGTAGGAATGAGGGTCGAGGAGAAAAACTGTTTTTT. Translation: CASRNEGRGEKLFF. Full variable domain (remainder filled in from reference TRBV19 and TRBJ1-4): DGGITQSPKYLFRKEGQNVTLSCEQNLNHDAMYWYRQDPGQGLRLIYYSQIVNDFQKGDIAEGYSVSREKKESFPLTVTSAQKNPTAFYLCASRNEGRGEKLFFGSGTQLSVL.

V is TRBV7-7 and J is TRBJ2-5; D perhaps matches TRBD2 (6 bases). Germline CDR1 is SSHAT and CDR2 is FNYEAQ (reference sequence). The CDR3 consists of 16 residues. V was cut by 5 bases and J by 5 bases, with 21 bases left in between. The DNA for the CDR3 is TGTGCCAGCAGCCCATCTCTAGGCGGGAACGGGGAGACCCAGTACTTC. Translating it yields CASSPSLGGNGETQYF.